These 28 T cell receptor beta chains came from one sample sequenced in a study of T cells in Graves' hyperthyroidism and ophthalmopathy. Researchers amplified the TCR beta CDR3 regions from RNA transcripts. The HTBI set primed first-round TCR CDR3 RT-PCR. TCRdb reprocessed the multiplex PCR reads with MiXCR, giving one entry per CDR3 protein. The table includes approximately 510,000 distinct CDR3 sequences, roughly 45% detected once. The sequenced sample consisted of peripheral blood or thyroid tissue (not recorded which). The receptors stem from an adult woman with Graves' disease, either hyperthyroidism or ophthalmopathy (not recorded which).

This clonotype came up many times. This sequence joins TRBV4-2 and TRBJ1-2, with D possibly being TRBD1 (6 bases). Germline V lookup: CDR1 LGHNA, CDR2 YNFKEQ. V dropped 4 bases and J dropped 5 bases, with 23 bases sitting between them. CDR3 length equals 17 residues. The CDR3 region has the DNA TGTGCCAGCAGCCCAGAAGTGGGGGGTGCGGGGGCGTATGGCTACACCTTC. Protein product: CASSPEVGGAGAYGYTF.

This clonotype was observed at least ten times. V is TRBV13 and J is TRBJ2-7; D unresolved. Per germline, CDR1 PRHDT and CDR2 FYEKMQ (reference sequence). This CDR3 is built from 16 residues. The V and J ends lost 3 bases and 0 bases respectively, with 15 bases between them. The CDR3 region has the DNA TGTGCCAGCAGCTTCACCGTCGCGATGAGCTCCTACGAGCAGTACTTC. It is translated as CASSFTVAMSSYEQYF.

This clonotype appeared many times. This rearrangement joins TRBV7-3 to TRBJ1-1; D is perhaps TRBD1 (6 bases). The germline V gene encodes CDR1 SGHTA and CDR2 FQGTGA. This CDR3 is 15 amino acids long. V lost 4 bases, J lost 3 bases, and 15 bases lay in between. The CDR3 nucleotides are TGTGCCAGCAGCTCAACAGGGTCCTCGTACACTGAAGCTTTCTTT. Protein sequence: CASSSTGSSYTEAFF.

This clonotype is a singleton in its sample. This chain joins TRBV10-3 and TRBJ2-7; 8 nucleotides align to TRBD2. The germline CDR1 and CDR2 sequences are ENHRY and SYGVKD. The CDR3 loop spans 17 amino acids. With V trimmed by 2 bases and J by 0 bases, 9 bases remained unmatched. The CDR3 DNA reads as TGTGCCATCAGTGAGGCTTACCGAAGCGGGAGCTCCTACGAGCAGTACTTC. Its translation is CAISEAYRSGSSYEQYF.

This clonotype was counted at least ten times. V and J are TRBV19 and TRBJ1-1; D gene unclear. V was cut by 3 bases and J by 3 bases, with 14 bases left in between. Germline CDR1 LNHDA, CDR2 SQIVND (reference sequence). The CDR3 extends over 15 amino acids. CDR3 in amino acids: CASSMGYQGDTEAFF. The CDR3 nucleotides read TGTGCCAGTAGTATGGGATACCAAGGAGACACTGAAGCTTTCTTT.

The table lists this clonotype with many counts. V gene TRBV7-2 combines with J gene TRBJ2-2; D is unclear. Trimming removed 3 bases from V and 4 bases from J, with 9 bases in between. CDR3 length: 14 amino acids. Germline CDR1 and CDR2: SGHTA and FQGNSA. The CDR3: CASSLWGSTGELFF. The CDR3 nucleotides read TGTGCCAGCAGCTTGTGGGGATCCACCGGGGAGCTGTTTTTT.

As for this clonotype: The junction does not match germline at one end; this may be a read error. The chain carries TRBV7-9 and TRBJ2-7, with TRBD1 identical over 7 bases. CDR1 and CDR2 (germline): SEHNR, FQNEAQ (reference sequence). The CDR3 contains 16 residues. The CDR3 coding sequence is TGCGCCAGCAGCCAAGATGCCCAAACGACAGGGTACGAGCAGTACTTC. It encodes CASSQDAQTTGYEQYF.

On this clonotype: This clone may be a read error of a much larger clone one base away. The genes are TRBV10-3 and TRBJ2-5; 8 nucleotides align to TRBD1. Germline CDR1 ENHRY, CDR2 SYGVKD. The J segment lost 5 bases and the V segment lost 5 bases, leaving 13 bases of the junction unmatched. The CDR3 contains 16 residues. The CDR3 DNA is TGTGCCATCAGTCACAACCCGGGACAGGAAAGGGAGACCCAGTACTTC. It yields the protein CAISHNPGQERETQYF.

The table lists this clonotype with a few counts. V is TRBV28 and J is TRBJ1-2; 9 bases align to TRBD1. The CDR3 has 15 amino acids. Trimming removed 3 bases from V and 3 bases from J; junction bases left unmatched: 5. CDR1 and CDR2 (germline): MDHEN, SYDVKM. The CDR3 nucleotides read TGTGCCAGCAGTTTCCTGGACAGGGGTGACTATGGCTACACCTTC. It is translated as CASSFLDRGDYGYTF.

This rearrangement joins TRBV6-6 to TRBJ1-1; D unclear. Germline V gene lookup returns CDR1 MNHNY and CDR2 SVGAGI (reference sequence). Trimming pared 5 bases from V and 5 bases from J, leaving 21 bases between. CDR3 length: 16 residues. This CDR3 is CASSASTRERGTEAFF. DNA for the CDR3: TGTGCCAGCAGTGCCTCAACCCGGGAGAGAGGGACTGAAGCTTTCTTT.

The CDR3 protein is CASSIGISNQPQHF. In nucleotides, the CDR3 is TGTGCCAGCAGTATAGGGATTAGCAATCAGCCCCAGCATTTT. The chain joins TRBV2 to TRBJ1-5; D uncertain. V lost 5 bases and J lost 0, with 8 bases in between. Germline V CDR1 and CDR2: SNHLY, FYNNEI. The CDR3 covers 14 residues.

The rearrangement links TRBV7-2 to TRBJ1-2, with D perhaps TRBD1 (6 bases). CDR1 is SGHTA and CDR2 is FQGNSA in the germline V gene. The ends were cut back, 6 bases at V and 4 bases at J, with 21 bases in the middle. There are 16 residues in the CDR3. DNA of the CDR3: TGTGCCAGCAGTGAATATCGGGAGGGGGACGGCTATGGCTACACCTTC. It encodes CASSEYREGDGYGYTF.

Many counts were recorded for this clonotype. The rearrangement joins TRBV20-1 to TRBJ1-2, with D tentatively TRBD1 (5 bases). Germline V lookup: CDR1 DFQATT, CDR2 SNEGSKA (reference sequence). CDR3 size: 13 residues. The V and J ends lost 6 bases and 3 bases respectively, with 14 bases between them. The CDR3 nucleotides are TGCAGTGCGTTTCACAGGAAGGACTATGGCTACACCTTC. It is translated as CSAFHRKDYGYTF.

Regarding this clonotype: One base away lies a much larger clone, so this may be a sequencing read error. This chain connects TRBV15 to TRBJ2-2; TRBD2 agrees at 10 bases. CDR1 is LNHNV, CDR2 YYDKDF, per germline (reference sequence). V trimming: 0 bases; J trimming: 4 bases; junction bases outside the gene matches: 11. The CDR3 consists of 19 residues. This chain's CDR3 is CATSRDRRSSGSRTGELFF. The CDR3 nucleotides are TGTGCCACCAGCAGAGATCGACGGTCTAGCGGGAGCCGCACCGGGGAGCTGTTTTTT.

The CDR3 reads CAISELGGAGGYTF. The CDR3 region has the DNA TGTGCCATCAGTGAATTGGGGGGCGCGGGGGGCTACACCTTC. The rearrangement joins TRBV10-3 to TRBJ1-2, with a weak D call TRBD1 (6 bases). V shed 3 bases and J shed 8 bases, with 16 bases lying between them. This CDR3 has 14 residues. Germline V lookup: CDR1 ENHRY, CDR2 SYGVKD.

Many counts were recorded for this clonotype. The chain recombines TRBV7-2 with TRBJ1-6, with TRBD1 identical over 8 bases. CDR1 is SGHTA, CDR2 FQGNSA, per germline. V gave up 6 bases and J gave up 9 bases; unmatched junction bases: 7. The CDR3 has 14 amino acids. DNA of the CDR3: TGTGCCAGCAGATGGGACAGGTCGGGTTCACCCCTCCACTTT. Its translation: CASRWDRSGSPLHF. Full variable domain (missing parts from reference TRBV7-2 and TRBJ1-6): GAGVSQSPSNKVTEKGKDVELRCDPISGHTALYWYRQSLGQGLEFLIYFQGNSAPDKSGLPSDRFSAERTGGSVSTLTIQRTQQEDSAVYLCASRWDRSGSPLHFGNGTRLTVT.

The chain carries TRBV5-1 and TRBJ2-2; 7 bases are shared with TRBD1. Germline trimming cut 1 base from V and 0 bases from J; bases unmatched to any gene: 6. In germline, CDR1 is SGHRS, CDR2 YFSETQ. The CDR3 runs to 17 residues. CDR3 nucleotides: TGCGCCAGCAGCTTGATACAGGGGCTTGCGAACACCGGGGAGCTGTTTTTT. Translating it yields CASSLIQGLANTGELFF.

The rearrangement joins TRBV7-9 to TRBJ1-2, with no clear D. The CDR3 has 15 amino acids. The V gene lost 3 bases and the J gene lost 3 bases, with 14 bases spanning the gap. Germline CDR1 and CDR2: SEHNR and FQNEAQ (reference sequence). CDR3 in amino acids: CASSFVQLPHYGYTF. DNA for the CDR3: TGTGCCAGCAGCTTCGTACAGTTGCCCCACTATGGCTACACCTTC.

V is TRBV5-6 and J is TRBJ2-5; a possible D gene is TRBD1 (6 bases). The V end lost 4 bases, the J end lost 3 bases, and 19 bases lay between the germline ends. CDR1 is SGHDT, CDR2 YYEEEE, per germline. CDR3 size: 16 residues. The CDR3 reads CASSLVAGVGKETQYF. The CDR3 DNA reads as TGTGCCAGCAGCCTTGTTGCAGGGGTAGGGAAAGAGACCCAGTACTTC.

This clonotype showed up many times. The chain joins TRBV5-1 to TRBJ2-5; TRBD1 matches 8 bases. The germline gives CDR1 SGHRS, CDR2 YFSETQ. This CDR3 comprises 15 residues. Trimming at V came to 4 bases and at J to 2 bases, leaving 7 bases not matched to a gene. CDR3 amino acids: CASSARDRTQETQYF. The CDR3 coding sequence is TGCGCCAGCAGCGCGCGGGACAGGACACAAGAGACCCAGTACTTC.

A few counts support this clonotype. The chain carries TRBV7-6 and TRBJ1-6; 9 nucleotides agree with TRBD1. CDR3 length: 15 amino acids. CDR1 SGHVS and CDR2 FNYEAQ come from the germline V gene. Trimming removed 5 bases from V and 8 bases from J; junction bases left unmatched: 7. The CDR3 spells CASSAGQGVYSPLHF. Here the CDR3 DNA reads TGTGCCAGCAGCGCGGGACAGGGAGTTTATTCACCCCTCCACTTT.

This clonotype was recorded a few times. CDR3 nucleotides: TGCAGTGCTAGTTCCGGGAACACTTCCGGGGACGATGGCTACACCTTC. Its translation is CSASSGNTSGDDGYTF. V usage is TRBV20-1 and J usage is TRBJ1-2; TRBD1 might be the D (5 bases). Between the trimmed V and J ends, which lost 3 bases and 6 bases, there was a span of 23 bases. Germline V gene sequence: CDR1 DFQATT, CDR2 SNEGSKA (reference sequence). The CDR3 has 16 amino acids.

This clonotype was recorded at least ten times. The chain joins TRBV5-1 to TRBJ2-5; 11 nucleotides align to TRBD2. Germline-derived CDR1 and CDR2 are SGHRS and YFSETQ. The CDR3 has 16 amino acids. The V gene end was trimmed by 4 bases and the J gene end by 1 base; junction bases not matched to a gene: 6. CDR3 in amino acids: CASSGGTSGAQETQYF. The CDR3 DNA reads as TGCGCCAGCAGCGGGGGGACTAGCGGAGCCCAAGAGACCCAGTACTTC.

This chain connects TRBV2 to TRBJ2-2; 7 positions agree with TRBD2. CDR1 is SNHLY, CDR2 FYNNEI, per germline. The CDR3 runs to 16 residues. V trimming: 1 base; J trimming: 6 bases; junction bases outside the gene matches: 8. The CDR3 DNA reads TGTGCCAGCAGTGAAGGGACTAGTTGGGTTCCCGGGGAGCTGTTTTTT. Its protein product is CASSEGTSWVPGELFF.

The V call is TRBV30, the J call TRBJ2-7, with 7 bases lining up with TRBD2. There are 15 residues in the CDR3. J was trimmed by 2 bases and V by 0 bases; bases with no gene match: 7. From germline, CDR1 is GTSNPN and CDR2 SVGIG (reference sequence). CDR3 DNA: TGTGCCTGGAGTGTACGGGTAGCGGGCCCCTACGAGCAGTACTTC. Protein: CAWSVRVAGPYEQYF.

V is TRBV2 and J is TRBJ1-2; a weak D match, TRBD1 (5 bases). There are 14 residues in the CDR3. Trimming shortened V by 7 bases and J by 2 bases, and 14 bases separated the two germline ends. The germline V gene has CDR1 SNHLY and CDR2 FYNNEI. The CDR3 DNA reads as TGTGCCAGCAACCTACTCCAGGGAAACTATGGCTACACCTTC. Amino acid sequence: CASNLLQGNYGYTF. Full variable domain (outside the CDR3, taken from reference TRBV2 and TRBJ1-2): EPEVTQTPSHQVTQMGQEVILRCVPISNHLYFYWYRQILGQKVEFLVSFYNNEISEKSEIFDDQFSVERPDGSNFTLKIRSTKLEDSAMYFCASNLLQGNYGYTFGSGTRLTVV.

The rearrangement uses TRBV7-9 and TRBJ1-6; TRBD1 might be the D (6 bases). There are 14 residues in the CDR3. Trimming took 3 bases from V and 8 from J, leaving 11 bases between them. Germline lookup yields CDR1 SEHNR and CDR2 FQNEAQ (reference sequence). The CDR3 sequence is CASSFQGTYSPLHF. CDR3 nucleotide sequence: TGTGCCAGCAGCTTTCAGGGGACCTATTCACCCCTCCACTTT.

CDR3 loop: CASSGGHTEAFF. The CDR3 DNA sequence: TGTGCCAGCAGCGGGGGACACACTGAAGCTTTCTTT. The chain links TRBV7-8 to TRBJ1-1; D possibly corresponds to TRBD1 (5 bases). Between the trimmed V and J ends, which lost 5 bases and 3 bases, there was a span of 7 bases. The CDR3 has 12 amino acids. Germline CDR1 and CDR2: SGHVS and FQNEAQ.